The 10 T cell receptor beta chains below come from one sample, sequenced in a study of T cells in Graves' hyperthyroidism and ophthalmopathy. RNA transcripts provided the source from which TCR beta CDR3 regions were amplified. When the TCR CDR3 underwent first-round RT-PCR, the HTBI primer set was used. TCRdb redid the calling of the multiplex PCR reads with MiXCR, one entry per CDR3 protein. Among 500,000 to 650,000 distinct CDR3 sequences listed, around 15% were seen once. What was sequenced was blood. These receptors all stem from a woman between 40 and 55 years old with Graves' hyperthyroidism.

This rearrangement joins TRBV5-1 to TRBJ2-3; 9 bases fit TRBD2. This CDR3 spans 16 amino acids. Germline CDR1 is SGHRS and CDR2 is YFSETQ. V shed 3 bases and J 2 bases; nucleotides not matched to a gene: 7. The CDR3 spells CASSSGLASNTDTQYF. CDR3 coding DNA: TGCGCCAGCAGCTCGGGACTAGCTTCGAACACAGATACGCAGTATTTT.

The CDR3 DNA sequence: TGTGCCAGCAGTCGGACAGATAGCAATCAGCCCCAGCATTTT. Its protein product is CASSRTDSNQPQHF. This chain connects TRBV12-3 or TRBV12-4 to TRBJ1-5; a possible D gene is TRBD1 (6 bases). Between the trimmed V and J ends, which lost 5 bases and 0 bases, there was a span of 8 bases. The CDR3 is 14 residues long.

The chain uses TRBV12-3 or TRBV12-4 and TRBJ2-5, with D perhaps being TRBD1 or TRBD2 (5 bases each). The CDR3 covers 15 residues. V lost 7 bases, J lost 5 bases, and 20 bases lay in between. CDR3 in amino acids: CASTVTVGGDETQYF. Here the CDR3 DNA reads TGTGCCAGCACCGTCACGGTTGGGGGAGATGAGACCCAGTACTTC.

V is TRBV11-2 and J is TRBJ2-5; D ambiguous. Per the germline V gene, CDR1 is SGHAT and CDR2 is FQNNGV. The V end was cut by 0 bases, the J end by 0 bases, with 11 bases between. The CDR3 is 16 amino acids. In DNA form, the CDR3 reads TGTGCCAGCAGCTTAGAGGTGGGAAGAAACCAAGAGACCCAGTACTTC. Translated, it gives CASSLEVGRNQETQYF.

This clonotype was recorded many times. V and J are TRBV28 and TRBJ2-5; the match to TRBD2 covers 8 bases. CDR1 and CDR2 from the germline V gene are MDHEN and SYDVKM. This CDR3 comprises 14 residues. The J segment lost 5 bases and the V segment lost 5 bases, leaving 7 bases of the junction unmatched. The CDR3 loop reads CASSIAGPEETQYF. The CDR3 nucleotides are TGTGCCAGCAGTATAGCGGGGCCGGAGGAGACCCAGTACTTC.

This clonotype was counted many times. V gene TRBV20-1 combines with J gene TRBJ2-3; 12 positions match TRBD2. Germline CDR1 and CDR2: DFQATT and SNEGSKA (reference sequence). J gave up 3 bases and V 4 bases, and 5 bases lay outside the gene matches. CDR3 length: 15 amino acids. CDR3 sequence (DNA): TGCAGTGCTATCCGACTAGCGGGAGTGACAGATACGCAGTATTTT. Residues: CSAIRLAGVTDTQYF.

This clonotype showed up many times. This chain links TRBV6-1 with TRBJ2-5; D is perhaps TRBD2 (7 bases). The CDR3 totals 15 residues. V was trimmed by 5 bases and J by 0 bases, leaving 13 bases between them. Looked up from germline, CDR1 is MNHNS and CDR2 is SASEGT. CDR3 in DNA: TGTGCCAGCAGTTTGGGAGGGGGGCACCAAGAGACCCAGTACTTC. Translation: CASSLGGGHQETQYF.

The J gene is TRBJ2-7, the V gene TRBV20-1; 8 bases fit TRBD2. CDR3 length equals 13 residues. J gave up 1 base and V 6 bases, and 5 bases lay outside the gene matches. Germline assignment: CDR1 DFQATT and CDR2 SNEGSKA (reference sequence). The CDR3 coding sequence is TGCAGTGCCAGGGGACTAGAATCCTACGAGCAGTACTTC. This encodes CSARGLESYEQYF.

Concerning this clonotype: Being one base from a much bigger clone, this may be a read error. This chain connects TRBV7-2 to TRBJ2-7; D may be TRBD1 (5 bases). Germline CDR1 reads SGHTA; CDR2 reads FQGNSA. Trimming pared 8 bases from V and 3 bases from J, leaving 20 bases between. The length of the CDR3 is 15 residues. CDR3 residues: CASGPQGRIFYEQYF. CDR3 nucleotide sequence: TGTGCCAGCGGCCCCCAGGGCCGTATCTTCTACGAGCAGTACTTC. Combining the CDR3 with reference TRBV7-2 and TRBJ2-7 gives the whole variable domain GAGVSQSPSNKVTEKGKDVELRCDPISGHTALYWYRQSLGQGLEFLIYFQGNSAPDKSGLPSDRFSAERTGGSVSTLTIQRTQQEDSAVYLCASGPQGRIFYEQYFGPGTRLTVT.

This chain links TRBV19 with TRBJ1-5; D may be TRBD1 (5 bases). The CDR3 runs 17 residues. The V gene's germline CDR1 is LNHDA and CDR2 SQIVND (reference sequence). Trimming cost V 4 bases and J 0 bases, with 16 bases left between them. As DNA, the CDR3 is TGTGCCAGTAGTACGACCGACAGCGCTTATAGCAATCAGCCCCAGCATTTT. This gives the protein CASSTTDSAYSNQPQHF.